The rows below give T cell receptor beta chains drawn from one sample of a study of T cells after yellow fever vaccination. TCRdb itself ran the 5' RACE reads through MiXCR, one entry per CDR3 protein. Of 340,000 or so distinct CDR3 sequences in the sample, roughly an eighth are singletons; the top ten hold roughly 3%. The specimen comprised CD4+ T cells sorted from PBMCs, sampled 15 days after the yellow fever booster vaccination. The receptors were gathered from a man aged 18 to 30 who received the YFV17D yellow fever vaccine. Each CDR3 is given with its conserved first and last residue. D genes are given only for firm matches.

v_call | d_call | cdr3_aa
TRBV5-1 | TRBD2 | CASSFGRGGEETQYF
TRBV3-1 | - | CASSQAGRHTEAFF
TRBV12-3/TRBV12-4 | - | CASSFPGASSTDTQYF
TRBV20-1 | - | CSAKASLTMNTEAFF
TRBV5-1 | - | CASSLSGRAGGNTEAFF
TRBV20-1 | - | CSGSAGRVGGYTF
TRBV12-5 | - | CASALWGRAEINTEAFF
TRBV7-2 | TRBD1 | CASSARQGNTEAFF
TRBV5-1 | TRBD1 | CASSSKLPGQDGYTF
TRBV18 | - | CASSPPWGGRLGYTF
TRBV5-1 | - | CASSGGGGPNTDTQYF
TRBV7-2 | - | CASSLTLGDYGYTF
TRBV7-8 | - | CASSLRSGEHEKLFF
TRBV6-5 | - | CATMREARETQYF
TRBV19 | - | CASSKGSNQPQHF
TRBV6-2/TRBV6-3 | - | CASRRGRVGQPQHF
TRBV4-1 | TRBD2 | CASSLQLGRGDEQFF
TRBV7-2 | TRBD1 | CASSLFRTGNTEAFF
TRBV24-1 | - | CATSDPYGGQAFF
TRBV14 | - | CASSQGINTIYF
TRBV20-1 | - | CSAEARGVEQYF
TRBV29-1 | TRBD2 | CSVITLAVTDTQYF
TRBV2 | TRBD1 | CASRKPGTGETGELFF
TRBV5-8 | TRBD1 | CASSYRTGREQYF
TRBV20-1 | TRBD1 | CSARKDRDSPLHF
TRBV18 | TRBD1 | CASSPYTDGTVSEAFF
TRBV2 | TRBD2 | CASRVSGGALGLQETQYF
TRBV9 | TRBD1 | CASSVGQQGETQYF
TRBV7-2 | - | CASSLGGGALNYGYTF
TRBV20-1 | TRBD1 | CSARLSRTGGFAEAFF
TRBV4-1 | - | CASSQDLTFKNIQYF
TRBV28 | - | CASSLGGVANGYTF
TRBV10-3 | - | CAISEDLGLGAGDSYEQYF
TRBV20-1 | TRBD1 | CSTTGGGGGNQPQHF
TRBV7-9 | TRBD2 | CASSPMKRGDEQFF
TRBV12-3/TRBV12-4 | - | CASSFSGSLTDTQYF
TRBV5-1 | TRBD2 | CASSPQTSWSETQYF
TRBV4-3 | - | CASSQARGTDTQYF
TRBV30 | TRBD1 | CAWSHRDRAFYGYTF
TRBV7-9 | - | CASSLALGGATEAFF
TRBV6-6 | - | CASKGPSMGYGYTF
TRBV28 | - | CASTLRGAQETQYF
TRBV4-3 | - | CASSQELVGEKLFF
TRBV29-1 | TRBD2 | CSAKGGLSTDTQYF
TRBV4-3 | TRBD2 | CASSQPGLAGEDTQYF
TRBV18 | - | CASSRRGADYGYTF
TRBV5-1 | - | CASSLAGAGDEAFF
TRBV7-2 | - | CASTFRSSYNEQFF
TRBV4-3 | - | CASSQVMSGEAFF
TRBV19 | TRBD2 | CASSIETSGGIYNEQFF
TRBV5-1 | - | CASSLDSNLPQHF
TRBV25-1 | TRBD1 | CASSELGQDEKLFF
TRBV4-2 | TRBD1 | CASSPSGGGGGSNQPQHF
TRBV10-3 | TRBD2 | CAISTSGGVTDTQYF
TRBV20-1 | - | CGPKRGRDEQFF